This TCR beta chain was sequenced in a study of control samples from healthy donors and cancer patients. This clone has only one observation. This table comes from immunoSEQ multiplex PCR, and its TCRdb copy is limited to in-frame clones, with some not included. This sample has roughly 50,000 clones, with around 90% found just once. Trimming removed 1 base from V and 4 bases from J; junction bases left unmatched: 13. The CDR3 runs 17 residues. Germline CDR1 is LGHDT and CDR2 is YNNKEL (reference sequence). The rearrangement links TRBV3-1 (or the pseudogene TRBV3-2) to TRBJ2-7; 7 bases map to TRBD2. The sequence was obtained from a man aged 30 to 45 with colorectal cancer. Sample: PBMCs. The CDR3: CASSQGFGGGWRYEQYF. The CDR3 region has the DNA TGTGCCAGCAGCCAAGGTTTTGGGGGGGGTTGGAGATACGAGCAGTACTTC.